This T cell receptor beta chain came from a study of TIL therapy for anti-PD-1-resistant metastatic lung cancer. Study as a whole: Four tumors were EGFR-mutant and two were ALK-rearranged. Tumors carried a median about 1.6 non-synonymous mutations per megabase.

General observations from the study: After infusion, TIL clonotypes partly replaced peripheral T cells and declined over months.

The libraries were made with immunoSEQ v3. TCRdb keeps only in-frame clones here, not all; method: immunoSEQ multiplex PCR. The table has some 20,000 clones, about 75% seen once; the top ten hold 7% to 9%. On this clone itself: Its matching antigen is unknown.

Time point reported: pre-treatment sample, taken before nivolumab and TIL therapy. V lost 6 bases, J lost 7 bases, and 5 bases stayed unmatched. Germline V CDR1 and CDR2: MDHEN, SYDVKM. There are 14 residues in the CDR3. The sample here was blood, taken at baseline. The chain has TRBV28 and TRBJ2-1; 11 bases are a match to TRBD2. The TCR sequence derives from a person aged 25 to 80 with non-small cell lung cancer. The CDR3 sequence is CASSPGTSGNEQFF. DNA of the CDR3: TGTGCCAGCAGCCCTGGGACTAGCGGAAATGAGCAGTTCTTC.